Following are 30 T cell receptor beta chains from one sample sequenced in a study of regulatory T cells in long-lasting Graves disease. Time point in this sample: persistent/refractory GD, antithyroid drugs over 5 years with positive TRAb. Making the TCR library involved RNA that had been extracted from PBMCs. To make TCR beta libraries, researchers used iRepertoire HTBI primers and Arm-PCR of CDR3 regions. MiXCR was run by TCRdb on the multiplex PCR reads, yielding one entry per CDR3 protein. The sample holds 350,000 to 500,000 distinct CDR3 sequences; around 20% are singletons and the top ten take approximately 14%. Material: peripheral blood mononuclear cells (PBMCs), obtained when the disease was refractory, from a patient treated with antithyroid drugs. The receptors were sampled from a female donor with Graves disease.

This clonotype was counted ten times or more. The chain links TRBV30 to TRBJ2-7, with unresolved D. The CDR3 loop spans 15 amino acids. Trimming removed 3 bases at V and 0 bases at J, with 15 bases between. The germline V gene has CDR1 GTSNPN and CDR2 SVGIG (reference sequence). The CDR3 loop is CAWSRSAFSSYEQYF. In DNA, the CDR3 is TGTGCCTGGAGCCGATCAGCGTTCAGCTCCTACGAGCAGTACTTC.

This clonotype was seen a few times. V and J are TRBV12-3 or TRBV12-4 and TRBJ2-2; 8 bases match TRBD1. Trimming took 8 bases from V and 5 from J; bases not matched to a gene: 7. This CDR3 has 14 amino acids. This CDR3 reads CASGRDRRTGELFF. The CDR3 DNA sequence: TGTGCCAGCGGCCGGGACAGGAGGACCGGGGAGCTGTTTTTT.

This clonotype was counted at least ten times. The chain combines TRBV7-9 with TRBJ2-7; D could derive from TRBD1 or TRBD2 (5 bases each). Between the trimmed V and J ends, which lost 5 bases and 3 bases, there was a span of 11 bases. The CDR3 length is 13 residues. CDR1 is SEHNR and CDR2 is FQNEAQ in the germline V gene (reference sequence). The CDR3 nucleotides are TGTGCCAGCAGCGAACGGGACCGCTACGAGCAGTACTTC. Translated, it gives CASSERDRYEQYF.

The V and J genes are TRBV2 and TRBJ2-3; 10 bases are shared with TRBD1. Germline assignment: CDR1 SNHLY and CDR2 FYNNEI. With V trimmed by 6 bases and J by 7 bases, 7 bases remained unmatched. The CDR3 is made up of 14 amino acids. The CDR3 coding sequence is TGTGCCAGCAGGTTAGGGACAGGGGCAAATACGCAGTATTTT. It yields the protein CASRLGTGANTQYF.

This clonotype was counted at least ten times. Germline is not matched at one junction end, which may reflect a read error. The V and J genes are TRBV5-1 and TRBJ2-5; 7 positions match TRBD2. The CDR3 has 15 residues. In germline, CDR1 is SGHRS, CDR2 YFSETQ. Written as DNA, the CDR3 is TGTGCCAGCAGCTTAGGGCTAGCGGCCCAAGAGACCCAGTACTTC. This encodes CASSLGLAAQETQYF.

This clonotype has ten or more counts. This chain links TRBV28 with TRBJ2-3; D tentatively fits TRBD1 or TRBD2 (5 bases each). Germline values: CDR1 MDHEN, CDR2 SYDVKM. The length of the CDR3 is 15 residues. V was shortened by 6 bases and J by 4 bases, with 17 bases between the two germline ends. Written as DNA, the CDR3 is TGTGCCAGCAGGACCGGGGCCTCTCAGGCAGATACGCAGTATTTT. Its translation: CASRTGASQADTQYF. Drawing the rest from reference TRBV28 and TRBJ2-3, the complete variable domain is DVKVTQSSRYLVKRTGEKVFLECVQDMDHENMFWYRQDPGLGLRLIYFSYDVKMKEKGDIPEGYSVSREKKERFSLILESASTNQTSMYLCASRTGASQADTQYFGPGTRLTVL.

The rearrangement uses TRBV10-3 and TRBJ2-1; 7 bases fit TRBD1. Germline CDR1 ENHRY, CDR2 SYGVKD. The CDR3 totals 17 residues. V lost 5 bases to trimming and J lost 0 bases; unmatched junction nucleotides: 10. CDR3: CAISSQGSVDSYNEQFF. The CDR3 bases are TGTGCCATCAGTTCACAGGGGAGCGTCGACTCCTACAATGAGCAGTTCTTC.

There are a few counts of this clonotype. The V call is TRBV28, the J call TRBJ2-1, with 8 bases lining up with TRBD1. Trimming removed 4 bases from V and 5 bases from J; junction bases left unmatched: 7. The CDR3 totals 15 residues. CDR1 and CDR2 (germline): MDHEN, SYDVKM. CDR3 sequence (DNA): TGTGCCAGCAGTTCACCGGGACAGGTTGACAATGAGCAGTTCTTC. Translating it yields CASSSPGQVDNEQFF. The full variable domain, completed using reference TRBV28 and TRBJ2-1, is DVKVTQSSRYLVKRTGEKVFLECVQDMDHENMFWYRQDPGLGLRLIYFSYDVKMKEKGDIPEGYSVSREKKERFSLILESASTNQTSMYLCASSSPGQVDNEQFFGPGTRLTVL.

This clonotype appeared a single time. V usage is TRBV27 and J usage is TRBJ2-5; D possibly corresponds to TRBD2 (7 bases). Trimming stripped 5 bases from V and 5 bases from J, with 15 bases between. The CDR3 is 14 amino acids. The germline V gene encodes CDR1 MNHEY and CDR2 SMNVEV (reference sequence). The DNA of the CDR3 is TGTGCCAGCAGTACCCACAGGGAGGGGGAGACCCAGTACTTC. Translating gives CASSTHREGETQYF.

This clonotype was recorded at least ten times. J is TRBJ1-1 and V is TRBV18, with D unclear. CDR3 size: 13 residues. Germline V gives CDR1 KGHSH, CDR2 LQKENI. V was shortened by 8 bases and J by 0 bases, with 10 bases between the two germline ends. This CDR3 reads CASSPLMNTEAFF. CDR3 DNA: TGTGCCAGCAGCCCACTAATGAACACTGAAGCTTTCTTT.

The chain carries TRBV7-3 and TRBJ2-6; no firm D call. Germline-derived CDR1 and CDR2 are SGHTA and FQGTGA. The CDR3 covers 17 residues. V shed 2 bases and J shed 0 bases, with 11 bases lying between them. The DNA of the CDR3 is TGTGCCAGCAGCTTATATTCCCCGGGCTCTGGGGCCAACGTCCTGACTTTC. Its protein is CASSLYSPGSGANVLTF.

This clonotype showed up just a few times. The chain links TRBV29-1 to TRBJ2-5; the D is unclear. CDR3 size: 13 residues. Deletions cut 3 bases from V and 3 bases from J, with 11 bases between. The germline V gene encodes CDR1 SQVTM and CDR2 ANQGSEA. DNA for the CDR3: TGCAGCGTTGAGTGGGATCCGGAAGAGACCCAGTACTTC. This gives the protein CSVEWDPEETQYF. Filled out from reference TRBV29-1 and TRBJ2-5, the complete variable domain reads SAVISQKPSRDICQRGTSLTIQCQVDSQVTMMFWYRQQPGQSLTLIATANQGSEATYESGFVIDKFPISRPNLTFSTLTVSNMSPEDSSIYLCSVEWDPEETQYFGPGTRLLVL.

The sample holds a few counts of this clonotype. CDR3 in DNA: TGTGCCAGCAGCCAAGATAGGGCAGCCTATCTCTATGGCTACACCTTC. The encoded protein is CASSQDRAAYLYGYTF. The gene calls are TRBV4-2 and TRBJ1-2; D uncertain. This CDR3 spans 16 amino acids. V gave up 0 bases and J gave up 4 bases, with 15 bases separating them. The germline V gene encodes CDR1 LGHNA and CDR2 YNFKEQ.

This sequence joins TRBV2 and TRBJ1-1, with unresolved D. In germline, CDR1 is SNHLY, CDR2 FYNNEI. CDR3 length: 13 amino acids. Trimming took 8 bases from V and 0 from J, leaving 10 bases between them. CDR3 DNA sequence: TGTGCCAGCGAGGCCGGGGTGAACACTGAAGCTTTCTTT. Its protein is CASEAGVNTEAFF.

This clonotype was recorded at least ten times. The chain employs TRBV30 and TRBJ2-2; a weak D match, TRBD2 (6 bases). The CDR3 runs 17 residues. The V and J ends lost 0 bases and 2 bases respectively, with 16 bases between them. From germline, CDR1 is GTSNPN and CDR2 SVGIG (reference sequence). As DNA, the CDR3 is TGTGCCTGGAGTGTACAAGCGGGCAGGCCCAACACCGGGGAGCTGTTTTTT. Amino acid sequence: CAWSVQAGRPNTGELFF.

This clonotype was observed a handful of times. The CDR3 DNA reads as TGCGCCAGCAGCTTGGGGTCGGGAGGGGTCACTGAAGCTTTCTTT. This encodes CASSLGSGGVTEAFF. This sequence joins TRBV5-1 and TRBJ1-1; possible D gene TRBD1, 5 bases. Germline V gene data show CDR1 as SGHRS and CDR2 as YFSETQ. The CDR3 is made up of 15 amino acids. V was pared by 0 bases and J by 4 bases, with 13 bases between.

The chain couples TRBV16 to TRBJ1-5; TRBD1 aligns across 8 bases. Germline CDR1 reads KGHSY; CDR2 reads FQNENV. Trimming cost V 3 bases and J 1 base; bases outside gene matches: 5. This CDR3 spans 16 amino acids. This CDR3 reads CASSHETGASNQPQHF. DNA of the CDR3: TGTGCCAGCAGCCATGAGACAGGGGCCAGCAATCAGCCCCAGCATTTT.

In this sample, this clonotype turned up many times. The chain carries TRBV2 and TRBJ2-7; D perhaps matches TRBD2 (6 bases). The length of the CDR3 is 13 residues. V was clipped by 6 bases and J by 4 bases, with 13 bases between them. Per the germline V gene, CDR1 is SNHLY and CDR2 is FYNNEI. In DNA form, the CDR3 reads TGTGCCAGCAGGGGGGATAGCGGATACGAGCAGTACTTC. It is translated as CASRGDSGYEQYF.

Comments on this clonotype: A much more abundant neighbour one base away suggests this may be a read error. Likely a read error: the CDR3 ends without its conserved phenylalanine or tryptophan. The chain uses TRBV2 and TRBJ1-1; a possible D gene is TRBD1 (6 bases). Trimming left V 7 bases short and J 1 base short, with 10 bases between. Germline CDR1 SNHLY, CDR2 FYNNEI. CDR3 length: 13 residues. CDR3 coding DNA: TGTGCCAGCACCCAAGGGGGGAACACTGAAGCTTTCTCT. Residues: CASTQGGNTEAFS.

The chain uses TRBV5-1 and TRBJ2-2, with D maybe TRBD1 (6 bases). The CDR3 has 17 residues. Between the trimmed V and J ends, which lost 0 bases and 2 bases, there was a span of 14 bases. Germline V CDR1 and CDR2: SGHRS, YFSETQ. The DNA for the CDR3 is TGCGCCAGCAGCTTGGAGGTGAGGGGGTTCAACACCGGGGAGCTGTTTTTT. It codes for CASSLEVRGFNTGELFF.

This clonotype was seen only a few times. The rearrangement links TRBV18 to TRBJ2-7; D unresolved. Germline V CDR1 and CDR2: KGHSH, LQKENI. V lost 0 bases and J 1 base, leaving 7 bases between the germline ends. This CDR3 contains 14 residues. The CDR3 region is CASSPPSISYEQYF. The CDR3 nucleotides read TGTGCCAGCTCACCACCGTCCATATCCTACGAGCAGTACTTC. The full variable domain, its missing parts supplied by reference TRBV18 and TRBJ2-7, is NAGVMQNPRHLVRRRGQEARLRCSPMKGHSHVYWYRQLPEEGLKFMVYLQKENIIDESGMPKERFSAEFPKEGPSILRIQQVVRGDSAAYFCASSPPSISYEQYFGPGTRLTVT.

In this sample, this clonotype turned up a few times. The rearrangement joins TRBV5-1 to TRBJ2-2, with a possible D match to TRBD2 (6 bases). The CDR3 loop spans 14 amino acids. The germline gives CDR1 SGHRS, CDR2 YFSETQ. Trimming took 6 bases from V and 1 from J, leaving 10 bases between them. CDR3 nucleotide sequence: TGCGCCAGCAAGTTAGCGGAGAACACCGGGGAGCTGTTTTTT. Encoded protein: CASKLAENTGELFF.

This clonotype occurred many times. V gene TRBV3-1 combines with J gene TRBJ2-7; D could derive from TRBD1 or TRBD2 (5 bases each). CDR1 is LGHDT, CDR2 YNNKEL, per germline (reference sequence). Trimming took 1 base from V and 2 from J, leaving 18 bases between them. The length of the CDR3 is 17 residues. Here the CDR3 reads CASSQGVLRDGAYEQYF. DNA of the CDR3: TGTGCCAGCAGCCAAGGTGTGTTAAGGGACGGAGCCTACGAGCAGTACTTC.

Many counts were recorded for this clonotype. This chain links TRBV12-3 or TRBV12-4 with TRBJ1-1, with TRBD1 as a possible D gene (5 bases). CDR3 length: 15 residues. Trimming left V 2 bases short and J 0 bases short, with 10 bases between. The CDR3 nucleotides are TGTGCCAGCAGTTTAATGGGGACTGTGAACACTGAAGCTTTCTTT. It yields the protein CASSLMGTVNTEAFF.

Worth noting for this clonotype: Germline is not matched at one junction end, which may reflect a read error. V usage is TRBV6-4 and J usage is TRBJ1-1, with 7 bases lining up with TRBD1. This CDR3 spans 13 amino acids. Germline CDR1 reads MRHNA; CDR2 reads SNTAGT. The CDR3 loop is CASSAGGGTEVFF. For the CDR3, the DNA is TGTGCCAGCAGTGCAGGGGGAGGCACTGAAGTTTTCTTT.

The genes are TRBV7-9 and TRBJ1-6, with D perhaps matching TRBD1 (6 bases). Germline-derived CDR1 and CDR2 are SEHNR and FQNEAQ (reference sequence). V was clipped by 5 bases and J by 7 bases, with 9 bases between them. The CDR3 runs to 13 residues. CDR3 residues: CASSAGENSPLHF. CDR3 bases: TGTGCCAGCAGCGCAGGGGAAAATTCACCCCTCCACTTT.

This clonotype was picked up many times. The chain links TRBV19 to TRBJ1-5, with D unresolved. The V end was cut by 5 bases, the J end by 2 bases, with 10 bases between. This CDR3 has 14 amino acids. In germline, CDR1 is LNHDA, CDR2 SQIVND (reference sequence). The CDR3 DNA reads as TGTGCCAGTAGTCGGACGACTGGCAATCAGCCCCAGCATTTT. The encoded protein is CASSRTTGNQPQHF.

This clonotype was seen ten or more times. The CDR3 spells CASSNGWGVEAFF. The CDR3 DNA follows: TGTGCCAGCAGCAACGGCTGGGGAGTTGAAGCTTTCTTT. V and J are TRBV12-3 or TRBV12-4 and TRBJ1-1; no definite D call. V was pared by 6 bases and J by 7 bases, with 15 bases between. This CDR3 contains 13 residues.

This clonotype showed up many times. The chain is built from TRBV2 and TRBJ1-2; D is unclear. Deletions cut 0 bases from V and 4 bases from J, with 9 bases between. CDR1 is SNHLY, CDR2 FYNNEI, per germline. The CDR3 loop spans 14 amino acids. This chain's CDR3 is CASSEAPAGYGYTF. Here the CDR3 DNA reads TGTGCCAGCAGTGAAGCACCCGCTGGCTATGGCTACACCTTC.

This clonotype was observed many times. The CDR3, as DNA: TGCAGTGCCCAGGGGGCGCAAGACACTGAAGCTTTCTTT. Residues: CSAQGAQDTEAFF. The V call is TRBV20-1, the J call TRBJ1-1, with TRBD1 matching 8 bases. This CDR3 region has 13 residues. Germline loops: CDR1 DFQATT, CDR2 SNEGSKA (reference sequence). V trimming: 6 bases; J trimming: 3 bases; junction bases outside the gene matches: 6.